The next 29 T cell receptor beta chains were all read from a single sample in a study of OX40 agonist ivuxolimab in advanced cancers. Libraries were prepared by immunoSEQ multiplex PCR; TCRdb keeps only in-frame clonotypes and omits some of them. The sample has more than 60,000 clones; around 93% are singletons. Sequencing used CD4+ or CD8+ T cells sorted from blood, obtained in a trial of the OX40 agonist ivuxolimab. The receptor source for this set is an adult with an advanced solid tumor such as melanoma, head and neck, liver or kidney cancer.

The chain is built from TRBV13 and TRBJ2-3, with D uncertain. V lost 4 bases and J lost 3, with 14 bases in between. CDR1 PRHDT and CDR2 FYEKMQ come from the germline V gene (reference sequence). The CDR3 has 15 residues. CDR3 bases: TGTGCCAGCAGCTCCCGCGGTGCGTCGACAGATACGCAGTATTTT. Protein sequence: CASSSRGASTDTQYF.

The chain carries TRBV11-2 and TRBJ2-3; 13 bases match TRBD2. Germline V gene sequence: CDR1 SGHAT, CDR2 FQNNGV. The V gene end was trimmed by 7 bases and the J gene end by 0 bases; junction bases not matched to a gene: 10. The CDR3 extends over 18 amino acids. The CDR3 here is CASIPPGLAGYSTDTQYF. CDR3 sequence (DNA): TGTGCCAGCATTCCGCCGGGACTAGCGGGATATAGCACAGATACGCAGTATTTT. Drawing the rest from reference TRBV11-2 and TRBJ2-3, the complete variable domain is EAGVAQSPRYKIIEKRQSVAFWCNPISGHATLYWYQQILGQGPKLLIQFQNNGVVDDSQLPKDRFSAERLKGVDSTLKIQPAKLEDSAVYLCASIPPGLAGYSTDTQYFGPGTRLTVL.

J is TRBJ2-7 and V is TRBV7-6; unclear D gene. V was trimmed by 5 bases and J by 2 bases, leaving 13 bases between them. The CDR3 extends over 14 amino acids. Germline V gives CDR1 SGHVS, CDR2 FNYEAQ. The chain's CDR3 is CASSPKYSTYEQYF. The CDR3, as DNA: TGTGCCAGCAGCCCAAAGTATAGCACCTACGAGCAGTACTTC.

The chain recombines TRBV27 with TRBJ1-1; possible D gene TRBD1, 5 bases. The V and J ends lost 3 bases and 6 bases respectively, with 14 bases between them. CDR1 MNHEY and CDR2 SMNVEV come from the germline V gene (reference sequence). This CDR3 has 14 residues. CDR3 sequence reads: CASSLRQGPSEAFF. The CDR3 DNA sequence: TGTGCCAGCAGTTTGCGGCAGGGTCCTTCTGAAGCTTTCTTT.

This clone was seen a single time. The rearrangement joins TRBV11-3 to TRBJ2-1, with 8 bases fitting TRBD2. After removal of 6 bases from V and 7 bases from J, the junction contained 11 bases not matched to a gene. CDR3 length equals 15 residues. Germline CDR1 reads SGHNT; CDR2 reads YENEEA. CDR3 sequence reads: CASSPPGLGGNEQFF. CDR3 sequence (DNA): TGTGCCAGCAGTCCTCCGGGACTAGGTGGGAATGAGCAGTTCTTC.

V and J are TRBV14 and TRBJ2-3, with 13 bases lining up with TRBD2. V shed 1 base and J 5 bases; nucleotides not matched to a gene: 0. Germline V CDR1 and CDR2: SGHDN, FVKESK. This CDR3 is 15 amino acids long. The CDR3 protein is CASSQGLAGGDTQYF. CDR3 sequence (DNA): TGTGCCAGCAGCCAAGGACTAGCGGGAGGAGATACGCAGTATTTT.

V usage is TRBV7-2 and J usage is TRBJ2-7; D gene unclear. V lost 3 bases to trimming and J lost 0 bases, with 6 bases between them. The germline V gene has CDR1 SGHTA and CDR2 FQGNSA. There are 13 residues in the CDR3. This chain's CDR3 is CASSFGYSYEQYF. The CDR3 DNA follows: TGTGCCAGCAGCTTCGGGTACTCCTACGAGCAGTACTTC.

The V gene is TRBV6-5, the J gene TRBJ1-1; possible D gene TRBD1, 6 bases. The CDR3 is made up of 15 amino acids. V gave up 0 bases and J gave up 5 bases, with 13 bases separating them. Germline lookup yields CDR1 MNHEY and CDR2 SVGAGI. CDR3 DNA: TGTGCCAGCAGTTACTCGATCAGGGGAGATACTGAAGCTTTCTTT. Amino acid sequence: CASSYSIRGDTEAFF.

This sequence joins TRBV4-2 and TRBJ1-1; 10 positions agree with TRBD1. This CDR3 has 16 amino acids. Per germline, CDR1 LGHNA and CDR2 YNFKEQ. Unmatched junction bases numbered 5, after V lost 4 bases and J lost 0 bases. CDR3 protein: CASSPRGQGLNTEAFF. Written as DNA, the CDR3 is TGTGCCAGCAGCCCCCGGGGACAGGGGTTGAACACTGAAGCTTTCTTT.

The V gene is TRBV19, the J gene TRBJ2-3; perhaps D is TRBD1 or TRBD2 (6 bases each). The V gene's germline CDR1 is LNHDA and CDR2 SQIVND (reference sequence). V lost 0 bases and J lost 2, with 21 bases in between. This CDR3 has 19 amino acids. The chain's CDR3 is CASSIDPPGAGSFTDTQYF. DNA for the CDR3: TGTGCCAGTAGTATAGACCCCCCGGGGGCGGGAAGCTTCACAGATACGCAGTATTTT.

V is TRBV7-2 and J is TRBJ2-1; no clear D. The CDR3 totals 16 residues. The germline gives CDR1 SGHTA, CDR2 FQGNSA. The ends were cut back, 0 bases at V and 2 bases at J, with 11 bases in the middle. CDR3 amino acids: CASSLALVKTYNEQFF. The CDR3, as DNA: TGTGCCAGCAGCTTAGCGTTGGTGAAGACCTACAATGAGCAGTTCTTC. The variable domain in full, completed from reference TRBV7-2 and TRBJ2-1, reads GAGVSQSPSNKVTEKGKDVELRCDPISGHTALYWYRQSLGQGLEFLIYFQGNSAPDKSGLPSDRFSAERTGGSVSTLTIQRTQQEDSAVYLCASSLALVKTYNEQFFGPGTRLTVL.

The chain couples TRBV29-1 to TRBJ2-5, with 8 bases matching TRBD1. The end of the DNA aligns better with TRBJ2-7, so the J call may be wrong. CDR3 length equals 15 residues. CDR1 and CDR2 from the germline V gene are SQVTM and ANQGSEA. The CDR3 spells CSVEGGTGGPYEQYF. CDR3 DNA: TGCAGCGTTGAAGGCGGAACAGGGGGTCCCTACGAGCAGTACTTC.

J is TRBJ2-1 and V is TRBV14; D ambiguous. Germline CDR1 SGHDN, CDR2 FVKESK. With 4 bases removed from V and 1 base from J, the gap between germline ends came to 8 bases. The CDR3 spans 14 residues. The CDR3 region is CASSRFTSYNEQFF. CDR3 nucleotide sequence: TGTGCCAGCAGCCGGTTCACGTCCTACAATGAGCAGTTCTTC.

The genes are TRBV29-1 and TRBJ2-7, with 13 positions matching TRBD2. CDR3 length equals 17 residues. Trimming at V came to 3 bases and at J to 4 bases, leaving 12 bases not matched to a gene. Per the germline V gene, CDR1 is SQVTM and CDR2 is ANQGSEA. The CDR3 nucleotides are TGCAGCGTTGAGGGGATAGGGGGACTAGCGGGAACTTACGAGCAGTACTTC. It specifies CSVEGIGGLAGTYEQYF.

This chain joins TRBV27 and TRBJ2-2, with D possibly matching TRBD2 (5 bases). This CDR3 is 14 amino acids long. V was clipped by 10 bases and J by 6 bases, with 18 bases between them. Germline V lookup: CDR1 MNHEY, CDR2 SMNVEV (reference sequence). The CDR3 bases are TGTGCCACCTCTCTGGGAGACCTTGCCGGGGAGCTGTTTTTT. This codes for CATSLGDLAGELFF.

The genes are TRBV6-7 and TRBJ2-7; TRBD2 matches 12 bases. TRBV6-7 is assigned to the ORF class and has an uncertain function. CDR3 length: 16 amino acids. Unmatched junction bases numbered 7, after V lost 5 bases and J lost 2 bases. CDR3 nucleotide sequence: TGTGCCAGCAGTCGAAAGACTAGCGGGAGTACCTACGAGCAGTACTTC. Translated, it gives CASSRKTSGSTYEQYF.

This chain joins TRBV6-1 and TRBJ2-7; D is perhaps TRBD1 or TRBD2 (6 bases each). CDR1 MNHNS and CDR2 SASEGT come from the germline V gene. Trimming removed 3 bases at V and 1 base at J, with 10 bases between. This CDR3 has 14 amino acids. CDR3 sequence: CASSERGRSYEQYF. In nucleotides, the CDR3 is TGTGCCAGCAGTGAGAGGGGGAGGTCCTACGAGCAGTACTTC.

This chain joins TRBV4-3 and TRBJ1-1, with D possibly matching TRBD1 (6 bases). Germline CDR1 LGHNA, CDR2 YSLEER. V dropped 4 bases and J dropped 0 bases, with 12 bases sitting between them. This CDR3 contains 15 residues. This CDR3 is CASSRGQLMNTEAFF. The CDR3 nucleotides read TGCGCCAGCAGCCGAGGACAGCTAATGAACACTGAAGCTTTCTTT.

The chain employs TRBV27 and TRBJ1-4, with a tentative D call TRBD1 (5 bases). CDR1 is MNHEY and CDR2 is SMNVEV in the germline V gene (reference sequence). The V and J ends lost 3 bases and 6 bases respectively, with 11 bases between them. The CDR3 has 14 residues. CDR3 nucleotides: TGTGCCAGCAGTTTTTGGCAAGGGGATGAAAAACTGTTTTTT. Encoded protein: CASSFWQGDEKLFF.

As to this clone: One end of the junction fails to match germline, which may point to a read error. This chain links TRBV13 with TRBJ1-4; tentatively, D is TRBD1 (5 bases). The CDR3 consists of 17 residues. The germline gives CDR1 PRHDT, CDR2 FYEKMQ (reference sequence). The CDR3 is CASSIGGTRATNEKLFF. In DNA form, the CDR3 reads TGTGCCAGCAGCATAGGTGGGACCCGGGCAACTAATGAAAAACTGTTTTTT.

This clone showed up just a few times. The rearrangement joins TRBV4-1 to TRBJ2-5, with D unclear. CDR3 length: 13 residues. The V gene lost 1 base and the J gene lost 3 bases, with 6 bases spanning the gap. Germline CDR1 and CDR2: MGHRA and YSYEKL. Here the CDR3 reads CASSQALEETQYF. In DNA form, the CDR3 reads TGCGCCAGCAGCCAAGCCCTTGAAGAGACCCAGTACTTC.

V usage is TRBV7-3 and J usage is TRBJ2-3; TRBD1 matches 9 bases. The germline V gene has CDR1 SGHTA and CDR2 FQGTGA. The CDR3 runs to 17 residues. After removal of 2 bases from V and 8 bases from J, the junction contained 14 bases not matched to a gene. The CDR3 DNA reads as TGTGCCAGCAGCTTAGACTTAGGGACAGGGTCAGCGGGTACGCAGTATTTT. Its protein is CASSLDLGTGSAGTQYF.

The CDR3 spells CASSQSYRGTGNTIYF. DNA of the CDR3: TGCGCCAGCAGCCAATCCTACAGGGGGACTGGAAACACCATATATTTT. This sequence joins TRBV4-3 and TRBJ1-3; 8 bases align to TRBD1. This CDR3 comprises 16 residues. J gave up 2 bases and V 2 bases, and 5 bases lay outside the gene matches. Germline V gene data show CDR1 as LGHNA and CDR2 as YSLEER.

This chain links TRBV7-8 with TRBJ2-7; 11 nucleotides agree with TRBD2. CDR3 size: 17 residues. The V and J ends lost 1 base and 2 bases, in that order; junction bases with no gene match: 7. Germline CDR1 SGHVS, CDR2 FQNEAQ. This chain's CDR3 is CASSLEIRSGRAYEQYF. The CDR3, as DNA: TGTGCCAGCAGCTTAGAGATCCGTAGCGGGAGGGCCTACGAGCAGTACTTC.

The chain recombines TRBV4-3 with TRBJ2-2, with D unresolved. V was shortened by 0 bases and J by 5 bases, with 10 bases between the two germline ends. CDR3 length equals 15 residues. The germline gives CDR1 LGHNA, CDR2 YSLEER. CDR3 bases: TGCGCCAGCAGCCAAGAACGAGGCGGAACCGGGGAGCTGTTTTTT. Encoded protein: CASSQERGGTGELFF.

The gene calls are TRBV6-4 and TRBJ2-3, with 9 bases identical to TRBD2. V lost 5 bases to trimming and J lost 0 bases; unmatched junction nucleotides: 0. The CDR3 sequence is 14 residues long. Germline-derived CDR1 and CDR2 are MRHNA and SNTAGT. In DNA form, the CDR3 reads TGTGCCAGCAGTACTAGCGGGAGCACAGATACGCAGTATTTT. This gives the protein CASSTSGSTDTQYF.

This chain uses TRBV5-8 with TRBJ1-5, with 7 nucleotides matching TRBD1. Trimming at V came to 6 bases and at J to 3 bases, leaving 3 bases not matched to a gene. Germline V lookup: CDR1 SGHTS, CDR2 YDEGEE. The CDR3 spans 13 residues. CDR3 coding DNA: TGTGCCAGCACTCAGGGGGTCAATCAGCCCCAGCATTTT. This sequence encodes CASTQGVNQPQHF.

This rearrangement joins TRBV25-1 to TRBJ2-5, with unresolved D. The germline V gene has CDR1 MGHDK and CDR2 SYGVNS. The CDR3 consists of 13 residues. Trimming cost V 4 bases and J 5 bases, with 11 bases left between them. CDR3 sequence (DNA): TGTGCCAGCAGTGGGTGGAAGTTGGAGACCCAGTACTTC. Its protein product is CASSGWKLETQYF. Based on the CDR3 plus reference TRBV25-1 and TRBJ2-5, the full variable domain is EADIYQTPRYLVIGTGKKITLECSQTMGHDKMYWYQQDPGMELHLIHYSYGVNSTEKGDLSSESTVSRIRTEHFPLTLESARPSHTSQYLCASSGWKLETQYFGPGTRLLVL.

V usage is TRBV10-3 and J usage is TRBJ2-7, with D maybe TRBD2 (6 bases). The CDR3 is 15 amino acids. The germline V gene encodes CDR1 ENHRY and CDR2 SYGVKD. Trimming pared 0 bases from V and 0 bases from J, leaving 9 bases between. Here the CDR3 DNA reads TGTGCCATCAGTGAGTCATCCGGGAGCTCCTACGAGCAGTACTTC. Translated, it gives CAISESSGSSYEQYF.